This T cell receptor (beta chain) comes out of a study of blood T cell repertoires in COVID-19. CDR1 is SQVTM and CDR2 is ANQGSEA in the germline V gene. This CDR3 spans 11 amino acids. V was trimmed by 4 bases and J by 10 bases, leaving 11 bases between them. Original analysis: Reference gene primer amplification gave nucleated cell count estimates. Some clones are missing from TCRdb's copy, which holds only in-frame ones; the method was immunoSEQ multiplex PCR. V and J calls and clone size follow that table, whereas D and trimming were derived from the DNA. This sample yields 130,000 or so clones, of which 70% to 90% are seen a single time; more than 2% belongs to the top ten.

The sequenced material came from peripheral blood. The chain employs TRBV29-1 and TRBJ1-5; no firm D call. This TCR came from a man between 65 and 85 years old with active COVID-19. Here the CDR3 reads CSVGAAGPQHF. CDR3 DNA: TGCAGCGTTGGCGCGGCGGGACCCCAGCATTTT. Supplemented by reference TRBV29-1 and TRBJ1-5, the full variable domain reads SAVISQKPSRDICQRGTSLTIQCQVDSQVTMMFWYRQQPGQSLTLIATANQGSEATYESGFVIDKFPISRPNLTFSTLTVSNMSPEDSSIYLCSVGAAGPQHFGDGTRLSIL.